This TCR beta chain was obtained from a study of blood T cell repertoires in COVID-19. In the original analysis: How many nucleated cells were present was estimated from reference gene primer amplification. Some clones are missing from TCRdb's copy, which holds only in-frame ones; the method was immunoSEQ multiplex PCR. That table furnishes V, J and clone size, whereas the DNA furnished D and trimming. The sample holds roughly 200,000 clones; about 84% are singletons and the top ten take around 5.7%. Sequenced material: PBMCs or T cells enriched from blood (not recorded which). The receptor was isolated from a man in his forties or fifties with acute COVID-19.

CDR3 loop: CASSLSRLNQPQHF. CDR3 nucleotides: TGTGCCAGCAGCTTAAGTCGACTCAATCAGCCCCAGCATTTT. The V gene is TRBV7-8, the J gene TRBJ1-5; D gene unclear. The CDR3 loop spans 14 amino acids. Germline V gene lookup returns CDR1 SGHVS and CDR2 FQNEAQ. Trimming pared 2 bases from V and 3 bases from J, leaving 8 bases between.